The present entry profiles one TCR beta chain with its context. This clonotype was detected ten times or more. Its cognate antigen has yet to be identified. Base qualities are not recorded, but no much larger clone differs from it by a single base. The sample is drawn from a study of T-cell reconstitution after alpha-beta-depleted transplantation in children (dated by TCRdb to between 2015 and 2016). With regard to the full study: Using TCR repertoire profiling, the study quantitatively followed how T-cell immune reconstitution unfolded in children after TCRalphabeta/CD19-depleted allogeneic hematopoietic cell transplantation.

Libraries were constructed by PCR. The instrument was an Illumina HiSeq 2500. Molecular barcoding was employed in the preparation of TCR libraries, with unique molecular identifiers being used to normalize TCRbeta repertoire quantification. Starting from the raw public reads, TCRdb applied fastp trimming at Q25, assembled clones with MiXCR and retained in-frame beta chains. A single entry per CDR3 protein holds the most common genes and DNA from its merged rows. The sample yields about 460,000 distinct CDR3 sequences; 8% to 11% were counted once. Around 2.2% of the sample is held by the ten biggest clonotypes. What the work shows at the level of the full study, not this receptor alone: The frequencies of hyperexpanded clones fell over the following months, and after one year, T-cell counts and TCRbeta diversity were mostly attributed to newly produced T cells. The apparently early alphabetaT-cell count recovery about two months after transplant was reportedly dependent on only several hundred rapidly expanded clones derived from non-depleted graft cells. In some patients, the high TCRbeta diversity seen at day 60 was put down to recipient T cells and intrathymic progenitors that had survived conditioning.

Interpreted using the paper, the treatment or condition label stands for: allogeneic hematopoietic cell transplantation with graft depleted of TCRalphabeta T cells and CD19 B cells. The transplant recipients were children given TCRalphabeta/CD19-depleted allogeneic hematopoietic cell grafts. The CDR1 and CDR2 encoded by the germline V gene are SQVTM and ANQGSEA. V is shortened by 3 bases, J by 8 bases, and the region joining them spans 12 bases. The CDR3 goes from the cysteine to the phenylalanine over 12 residues. Only CDR3 DNA is held: 36 bases, read in frame from base 1. The sequence was obtained from a child aged 2 to 9 with inherited bone marrow failure, due to receive a stem cell transplant. Sequenced here: PBMCs, sampled before TCRalphabeta/CD19-depleted stem cell transplant. The chain is assembled from TRBV29-1 and TRBJ2-3; the D gene is unclear. The CDR3 protein: CSVELVGSTQYF. Here is the DNA: TGCAGCGTTGAGTTGGTGGGAAGTACGCAGTATTTT.